The present TCR beta chain was sequenced within a study of blood T cell repertoires in COVID-19. Generated by immunoSEQ multiplex PCR, the TCRdb table keeps only in-frame clones and is missing some. The sample has about 98,000 clones; more than 85% are singletons. V was clipped by 5 bases and J by 2 bases, with 16 bases between them. Germline V gene data show CDR1 as SGHTA and CDR2 as FQGNSA. This CDR3 is 15 amino acids long. Sequencing input: peripheral blood. V usage is TRBV7-2 and J usage is TRBJ2-7; possibly TRBD2 for D (6 bases). The TCR comes from a man between 18 and 35 years old with acute or convalescent COVID-19. DNA for the CDR3: TGTGCCAGCAGCCAAACCAGGGACTCTACCTACGAGCAGTACTTC. Amino acid sequence: CASSQTRDSTYEQYF. Full variable domain (outside the CDR3, taken from reference TRBV7-2 and TRBJ2-7): GAGVSQSPSNKVTEKGKDVELRCDPISGHTALYWYRQSLGQGLEFLIYFQGNSAPDKSGLPSDRFSAERTGGSVSTLTIQRTQQEDSAVYLCASSQTRDSTYEQYFGPGTRLTVT.